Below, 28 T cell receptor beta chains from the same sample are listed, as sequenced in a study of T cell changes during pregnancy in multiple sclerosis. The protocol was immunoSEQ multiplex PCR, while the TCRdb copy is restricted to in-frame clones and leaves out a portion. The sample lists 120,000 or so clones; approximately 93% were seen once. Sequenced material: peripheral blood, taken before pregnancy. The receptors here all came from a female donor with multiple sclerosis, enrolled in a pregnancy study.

CDR3 amino acids: CASSLAVERANEQFF. DNA of the CDR3: TGCGCCAGCAGCTTGGCCGTAGAGCGGGCCAATGAGCAGTTCTTC. The chain links TRBV5-1 to TRBJ2-1, with D tentatively TRBD2 (6 bases). Trimming pared 0 bases from V and 6 bases from J, leaving 13 bases between. This CDR3 has 15 residues. Germline V gene lookup returns CDR1 SGHRS and CDR2 YFSETQ. The full variable domain, with the rest looked up from reference TRBV5-1 and TRBJ2-1, is KAGVTQTPRYLIKTRGQQVTLSCSPISGHRSVSWYQQTPGQGLQFLFEYFSETQRNKGNFPGRFSGRQFSNSRSEMNVSTLELGDSALYLCASSLAVERANEQFFGPGTRLTVL.

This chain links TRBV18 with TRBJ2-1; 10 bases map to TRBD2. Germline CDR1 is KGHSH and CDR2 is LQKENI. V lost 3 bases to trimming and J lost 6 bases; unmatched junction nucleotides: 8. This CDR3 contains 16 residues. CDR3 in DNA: TGTGCCAGCTCACCGTACAGCGGGAGGGCCAGCAATGAGCAGTTCTTC. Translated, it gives CASSPYSGRASNEQFF.

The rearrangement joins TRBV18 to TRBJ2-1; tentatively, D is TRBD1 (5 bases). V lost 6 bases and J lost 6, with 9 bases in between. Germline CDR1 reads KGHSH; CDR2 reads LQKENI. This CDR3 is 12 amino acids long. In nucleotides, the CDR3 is TGTGCCAGCTCCCCAGACAGCAATGAGCAGTTCTTC. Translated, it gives CASSPDSNEQFF.

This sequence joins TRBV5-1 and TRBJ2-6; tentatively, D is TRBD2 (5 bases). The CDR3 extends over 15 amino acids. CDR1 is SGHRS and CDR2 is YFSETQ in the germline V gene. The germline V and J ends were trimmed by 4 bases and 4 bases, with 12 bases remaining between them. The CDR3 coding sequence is TGCGCCAGCAGCCCGCCGGGATCCGGGGCCAACGTCCTGACTTTC. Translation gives CASSPPGSGANVLTF.

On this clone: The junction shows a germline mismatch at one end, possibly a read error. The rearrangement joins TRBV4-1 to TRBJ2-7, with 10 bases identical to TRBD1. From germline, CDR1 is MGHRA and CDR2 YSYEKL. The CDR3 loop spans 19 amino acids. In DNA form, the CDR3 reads TGCGCCAGCACCCAAGAATTCACGGGACAGGGGCGATACTCCTACGAGCAGTACTTC. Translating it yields CASTQEFTGQGRYSYEQYF.

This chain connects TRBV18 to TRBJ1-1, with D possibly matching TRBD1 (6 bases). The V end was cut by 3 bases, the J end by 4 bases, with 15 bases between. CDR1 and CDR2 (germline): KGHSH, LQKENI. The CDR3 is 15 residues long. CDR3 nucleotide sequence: TGTGCCAGCTCACCGGGGGCAGGGAAAAGCACTGAAGCTTTCTTT. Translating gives CASSPGAGKSTEAFF.

The CDR3 nucleotides are TGTGCCAGCAAAGACGGGGAGAGGGTGGATACGCAGTATTTT. This codes for CASKDGERVDTQYF. The chain couples TRBV6-6 to TRBJ2-3; D is perhaps TRBD2 (5 bases). The length of the CDR3 is 14 residues. Trimming shortened V by 7 bases and J by 6 bases, and 17 bases separated the two germline ends. Germline V CDR1 and CDR2: MNHNY, SVGAGI (reference sequence).

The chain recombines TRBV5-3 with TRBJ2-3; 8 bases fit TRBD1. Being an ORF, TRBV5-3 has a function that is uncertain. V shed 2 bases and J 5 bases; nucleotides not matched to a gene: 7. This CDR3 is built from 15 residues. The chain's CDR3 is CARSFRGRRGDTQYF. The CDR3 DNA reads TGTGCCAGAAGCTTCAGGGGGCGCAGGGGAGATACGCAGTATTTT.

The CDR3 coding sequence is TGCGCCAGCAGCCACAGCGGGAATGGCAATCAGCCCCAGCATTTT. Translation: CASSHSGNGNQPQHF. The chain couples TRBV4-1 to TRBJ1-5; D gene uncertain. V was pared by 3 bases and J by 2 bases, with 11 bases between. CDR1 is MGHRA, CDR2 YSYEKL, per germline. This CDR3 is 15 amino acids long.

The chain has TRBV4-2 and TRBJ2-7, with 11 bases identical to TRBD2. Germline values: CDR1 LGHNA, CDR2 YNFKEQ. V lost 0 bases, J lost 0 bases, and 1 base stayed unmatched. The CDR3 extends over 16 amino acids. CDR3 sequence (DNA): TGTGCCAGCAGCCAAGAAGGGACTAGCGGCTCCTACGAGCAGTACTTC. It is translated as CASSQEGTSGSYEQYF.

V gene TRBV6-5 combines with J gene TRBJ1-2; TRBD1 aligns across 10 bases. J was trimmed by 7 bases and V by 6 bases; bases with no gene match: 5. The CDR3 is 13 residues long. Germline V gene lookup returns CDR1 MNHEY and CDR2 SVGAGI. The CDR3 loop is CASRRQGARGYTF. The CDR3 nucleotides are TGTGCCAGCAGGCGACAGGGGGCGCGTGGCTACACCTTC.

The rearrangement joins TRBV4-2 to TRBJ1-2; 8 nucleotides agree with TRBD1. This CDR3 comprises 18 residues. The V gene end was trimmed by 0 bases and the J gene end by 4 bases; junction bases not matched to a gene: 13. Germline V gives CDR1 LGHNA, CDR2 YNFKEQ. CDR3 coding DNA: TGTGCCAGCAGCCAAGATAGGGGCAGGGGGCGGGGAATCTATGGCTACACCTTC. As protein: CASSQDRGRGRGIYGYTF.

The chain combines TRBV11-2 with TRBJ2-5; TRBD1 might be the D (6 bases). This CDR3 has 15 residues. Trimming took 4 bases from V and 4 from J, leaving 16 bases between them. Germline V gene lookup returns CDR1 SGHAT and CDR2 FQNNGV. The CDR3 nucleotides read TGTGCCAGCAGCTCGACATACAGGGAGACAGAGACCCAGTACTTC. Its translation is CASSSTYRETETQYF.

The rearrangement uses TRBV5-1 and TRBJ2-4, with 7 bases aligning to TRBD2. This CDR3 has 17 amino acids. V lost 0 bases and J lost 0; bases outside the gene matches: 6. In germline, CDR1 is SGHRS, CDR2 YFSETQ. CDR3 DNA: TGCGCCAGCAGCTTGGCGGGACTACTCATAGCCAAAAACATTCAGTACTTC. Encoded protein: CASSLAGLLIAKNIQYF.

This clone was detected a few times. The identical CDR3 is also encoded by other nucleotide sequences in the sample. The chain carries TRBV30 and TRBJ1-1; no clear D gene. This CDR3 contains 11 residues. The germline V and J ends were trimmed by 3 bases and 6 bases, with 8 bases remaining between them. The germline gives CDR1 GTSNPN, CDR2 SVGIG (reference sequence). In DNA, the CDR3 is TGTGCCTGGAGCGCACTATCTGAAGCTTTCTTT. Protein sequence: CAWSALSEAFF.

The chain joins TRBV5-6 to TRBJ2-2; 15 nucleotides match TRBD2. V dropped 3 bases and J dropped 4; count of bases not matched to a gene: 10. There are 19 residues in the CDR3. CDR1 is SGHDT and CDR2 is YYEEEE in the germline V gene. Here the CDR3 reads CASSYPRTSGRALTGELFF. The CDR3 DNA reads TGTGCCAGCAGCTACCCCAGGACTAGCGGGAGGGCGCTCACCGGGGAGCTGTTTTTT.

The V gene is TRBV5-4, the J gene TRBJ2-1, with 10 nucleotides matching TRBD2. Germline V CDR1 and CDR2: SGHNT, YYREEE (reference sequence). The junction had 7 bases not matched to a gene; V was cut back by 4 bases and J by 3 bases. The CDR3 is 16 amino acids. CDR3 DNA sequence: TGTGCCAGCAGCCAGATCCGGACTAGCGGCTACAATGAGCAGTTCTTC. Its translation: CASSQIRTSGYNEQFF.

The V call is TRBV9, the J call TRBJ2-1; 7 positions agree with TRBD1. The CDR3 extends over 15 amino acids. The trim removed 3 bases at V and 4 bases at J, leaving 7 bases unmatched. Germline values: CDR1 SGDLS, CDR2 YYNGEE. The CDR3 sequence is CASSGEGAPYNEQFF. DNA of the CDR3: TGTGCCAGCAGCGGAGAGGGGGCGCCTTACAATGAGCAGTTCTTC. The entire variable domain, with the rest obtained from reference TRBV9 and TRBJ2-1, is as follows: DSGVTQTPKHLITATGQRVTLRCSPRSGDLSVYWYQQSLDQGLQFLIQYYNGEERAKGNILERFSAQQFPDLHSELNLSSLELGDSALYFCASSGEGAPYNEQFFGPGTRLTVL.

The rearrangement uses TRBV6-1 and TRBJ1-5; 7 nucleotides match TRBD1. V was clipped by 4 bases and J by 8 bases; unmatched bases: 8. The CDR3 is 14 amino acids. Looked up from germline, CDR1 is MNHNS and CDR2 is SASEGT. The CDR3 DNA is TGTGCCAGCAGTGGTGGACAGGAGGCGAAGCCCCAGCATTTT. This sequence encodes CASSGGQEAKPQHF.

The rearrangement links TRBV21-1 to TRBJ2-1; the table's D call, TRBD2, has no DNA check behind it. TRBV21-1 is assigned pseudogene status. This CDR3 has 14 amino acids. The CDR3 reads CASSKVSGYNEQFF. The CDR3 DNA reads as TGTGCCAGCAGCAAAGTGTCGGGATACAATGAGCAGTTCTTC.

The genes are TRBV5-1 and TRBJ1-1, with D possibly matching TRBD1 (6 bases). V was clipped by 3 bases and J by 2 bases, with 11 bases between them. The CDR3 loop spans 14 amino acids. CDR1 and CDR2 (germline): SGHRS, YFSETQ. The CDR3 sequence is CASSSGQSNTEAFF. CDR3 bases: TGCGCCAGCAGCTCCGGACAGAGTAACACTGAAGCTTTCTTT.

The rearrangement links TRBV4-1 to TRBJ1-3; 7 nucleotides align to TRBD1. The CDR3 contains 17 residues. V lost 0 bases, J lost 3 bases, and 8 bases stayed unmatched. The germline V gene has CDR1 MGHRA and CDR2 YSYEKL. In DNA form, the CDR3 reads TGCGCCAGCAGCCAAGAGGACAGGCCCTCCTTTGGAAACACCATATATTTT. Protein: CASSQEDRPSFGNTIYF.

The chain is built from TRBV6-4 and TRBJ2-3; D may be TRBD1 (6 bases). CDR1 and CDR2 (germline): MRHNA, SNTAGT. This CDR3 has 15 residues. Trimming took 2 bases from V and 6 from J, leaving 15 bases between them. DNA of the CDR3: TGTGCCAGCAGTGACGGTCTAGGGGGAGCGGATACGCAGTATTTT. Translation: CASSDGLGGADTQYF.

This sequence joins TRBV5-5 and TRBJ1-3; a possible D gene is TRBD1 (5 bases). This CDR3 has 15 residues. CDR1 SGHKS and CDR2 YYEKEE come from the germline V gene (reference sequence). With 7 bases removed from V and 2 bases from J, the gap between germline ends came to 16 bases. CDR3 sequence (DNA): TGTGCCAGCCAAAGCCTCTTGGGGCCTGGAAACACCATATATTTT. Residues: CASQSLLGPGNTIYF.

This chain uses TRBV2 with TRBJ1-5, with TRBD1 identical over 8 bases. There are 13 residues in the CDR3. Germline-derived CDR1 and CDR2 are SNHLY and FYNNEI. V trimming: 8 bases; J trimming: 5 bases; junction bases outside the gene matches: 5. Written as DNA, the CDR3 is TGTGCCAGCGGGAAGGACAGGGATCAGCCCCAGCATTTT. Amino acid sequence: CASGKDRDQPQHF.

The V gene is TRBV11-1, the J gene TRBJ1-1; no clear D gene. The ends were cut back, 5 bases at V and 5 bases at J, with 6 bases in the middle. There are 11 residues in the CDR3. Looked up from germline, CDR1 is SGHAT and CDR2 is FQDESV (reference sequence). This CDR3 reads CASSPGTEAFF. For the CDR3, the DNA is TGTGCCAGCAGCCCCGGGACTGAAGCTTTCTTT.

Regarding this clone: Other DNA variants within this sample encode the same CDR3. CDR3 loop: CASSPQPDRGLTEAFF. The CDR3 coding sequence is TGTGCCAGCTCACCCCAACCGGACAGGGGGCTCACTGAAGCTTTCTTT. The genes are TRBV18 and TRBJ1-1; TRBD1 agrees at 11 bases. The V segment lost 3 bases and the J segment 4 bases; nucleotides outside the gene matches: 7. CDR1 KGHSH and CDR2 LQKENI come from the germline V gene. This CDR3 has 16 amino acids.

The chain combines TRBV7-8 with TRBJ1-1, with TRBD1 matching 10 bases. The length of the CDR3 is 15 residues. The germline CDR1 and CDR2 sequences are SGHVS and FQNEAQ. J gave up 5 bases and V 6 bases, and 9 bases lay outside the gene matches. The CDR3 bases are TGTGCCAGCAGTCGAGACTGGGGACAGGGGACTGAAGCTTTCTTT. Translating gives CASSRDWGQGTEAFF.